The 14 T cell receptor beta chains given below trace back to one sample, sequenced in a study of T cell repertoires in cytomegalovirus infection. A single record per CDR3 protein comes from TCRdb applying MiXCR to the reads. This sample has 700,000 to 850,000 distinct CDR3 sequences, with approximately 30% found just once. The antigens of these receptors remain unknown. The starting material was cultured CD8+ T cells from PBMCs, obtained from culture after CMV antigen stimulation. These TCRs come from a human donor in good health (CMV status not recorded). Some clones in this sample may be carry-over from other donors' samples.

The chain has TRBV19 and TRBJ1-5; tentative D call: TRBD1 (5 bases). This CDR3 spans 13 amino acids. Germline CDR1 LNHDA, CDR2 SQIVND (reference sequence). Between the trimmed V and J ends, which lost 6 bases and 3 bases, there was a span of 9 bases. DNA for the CDR3: TGTGCCAGTAGGGGGACTTTCAATCAGCCCCAGCATTTT. Its protein is CASRGTFNQPQHF.

The count of this clonotype is one. The chain employs TRBV5-6 and TRBJ2-7, with a weak D call TRBD1 (5 bases). Germline V gene sequence: CDR1 SGHDT, CDR2 YYEEEE. V was pared by 2 bases and J by 4 bases, with 10 bases between. This CDR3 has 13 amino acids. In nucleotides, the CDR3 is TGTGCCAGCAGCTTCTGGGGCGGATACGAGCAGTACGTC. This sequence encodes CASSFWGGYEQYV.

Notes on this clonotype: One end of the junction varies from germline; a read error may be responsible. V is TRBV13 and J is TRBJ2-1; unclear D gene. From germline, CDR1 is PRHDT and CDR2 FYEKMQ (reference sequence). This CDR3 has 13 amino acids. For the CDR3, the DNA is TGTGACAGCAGCTTAGTAACGGACAATGAGCAGTTCTTC. It translates to CDSSLVTDNEQFF.

The chain carries TRBV10-3 and TRBJ1-2; 7 bases align to TRBD1. The CDR3 sequence is 16 residues long. V lost 5 bases and J lost 2; bases outside the gene matches: 11. From germline, CDR1 is ENHRY and CDR2 SYGVKD. The CDR3 reads CAISRGGQGGNYGYTF. CDR3 nucleotide sequence: TGTGCCATCAGTCGCGGGGGGCAGGGGGGAAACTATGGCTACACCTTC.

The V call is TRBV7-9, the J call TRBJ2-3, with a weak D call TRBD1 (6 bases). The CDR3 loop spans 16 amino acids. V lost 4 bases and J lost 0, with 14 bases in between. Per the germline V gene, CDR1 is SEHNR and CDR2 is FQNEAQ (reference sequence). The CDR3 bases are TGTGCCAGCAGCTCCCGGACAGATGCTAGCACAGATACGCAGTATTTT. Its translation is CASSSRTDASTDTQYF.

This chain uses TRBV20-1 with TRBJ2-1; D may match TRBD1 or TRBD2 (6 bases each). Germline-derived CDR1 and CDR2 are DFQATT and SNEGSKA (reference sequence). The CDR3 totals 17 residues. V was shortened by 6 bases and J by 4 bases, with 25 bases between the two germline ends. CDR3 residues: CSAPEKSEGGRYNEQFF. CDR3 DNA sequence: TGCAGTGCGCCAGAGAAGAGCGAGGGGGGTCGATACAATGAGCAGTTCTTC.

This clonotype was seen more than once but under ten times. The CDR3: CASRIQGTYEQYF. The CDR3 nucleotides are TGTGCCAGCAGGATACAGGGCACCTACGAGCAGTACTTC. The rearrangement links TRBV12-3 or TRBV12-4 to TRBJ2-7; D may be TRBD1 (6 bases). The V end was cut by 6 bases, the J end by 2 bases, with 11 bases between. CDR3 length: 13 amino acids.

The rearrangement joins TRBV7-9 to TRBJ1-1; a possible D gene is TRBD1 (5 bases). Trimming stripped 5 bases from V and 6 bases from J, with 10 bases between. This CDR3 comprises 12 residues. From germline, CDR1 is SEHNR and CDR2 FQNEAQ (reference sequence). The CDR3 protein is CASSLDTPEAFF. CDR3 DNA: TGTGCCAGCAGCCTGGACACTCCTGAAGCTTTCTTT.

The chain couples TRBV5-1 to TRBJ2-7, with 9 positions matching TRBD1. This CDR3 has 14 residues. Germline assignment: CDR1 SGHRS and CDR2 YFSETQ. With V trimmed by 4 bases and J by 4 bases, 6 bases remained unmatched. DNA for the CDR3: TGCGCCAGCAGCCGGGACAGGGAGAATTACGAGCAGTACTTC. It encodes CASSRDRENYEQYF.

The CDR3 protein is CASSYGTSATYNEQFF. The CDR3 region has the DNA TGTGCCAGCAGTTACGGGACTAGCGCCACCTACAATGAGCAGTTCTTC. The chain is built from TRBV6-2 or TRBV6-3 and TRBJ2-1; 10 nucleotides match TRBD2. The CDR3 is 16 residues long. Germline V gene lookup returns CDR1 MNHEY and CDR2 SVGEGT. The J segment lost 2 bases and the V segment lost 2 bases, leaving 3 bases of the junction unmatched.

This clonotype showed up just a few times. The gene calls are TRBV6-2 or TRBV6-3 and TRBJ2-7; the D gene is possibly TRBD1 (6 bases). This CDR3 is built from 15 residues. Trimming removed 7 bases at V and 2 bases at J, with 18 bases between. In germline, CDR1 is MNHEY, CDR2 SVGEGT. The CDR3 bases are TGTGCCAGCATGGTTGAGCCGGGACAAACCTACGAGCAGTACGTC. Amino acid sequence: CASMVEPGQTYEQYV.

The V gene is TRBV6-2 or TRBV6-3, the J gene TRBJ1-5, with D possibly being TRBD1 (6 bases). This CDR3 has 14 amino acids. Germline CDR1 and CDR2: MNHEY and SVGEGT. Trimming took 5 bases from V and 3 from J, leaving 11 bases between them. As DNA, the CDR3 is TGTGCCAGCAGTCTGGACAGCTACAATCAGCCCCAGCATTTT. Translation: CASSLDSYNQPQHF.

This clonotype has more than one count but fewer than ten. The CDR3 loop reads CASSWDARGVGTQYF. The CDR3 DNA is TGTGCCAGCAGCTGGGACGCGCGCGGGGTAGGGACCCAGTACTTC. This chain connects TRBV5-4 to TRBJ2-5, with D maybe TRBD2 (6 bases). Trimming left V 3 bases short and J 7 bases short, with 19 bases between. In germline, CDR1 is SGHNT, CDR2 YYREEE (reference sequence). CDR3 length: 15 amino acids.

In the case of this clonotype: This may stem from a read error, because a much larger clone lies one nucleotide away. V usage is TRBV7-8 and J usage is TRBJ2-2; D unresolved. The germline V gene has CDR1 SGHVS and CDR2 FQNEAQ. The V end lost 10 bases, the J end lost 2 bases, and 11 bases lay between the germline ends. CDR3 length equals 13 residues. Written as DNA, the CDR3 is TGTGCCAACACGAACACCAACACCGGGGAGCTGTTTTTT. This gives the protein CANTNTNTGELFF. Full variable domain (remainder filled in from reference TRBV7-8 and TRBJ2-2): GAGVSQSPRYKVAKRGQDVALRCDPISGHVSLFWYQQALGQGPEFLTYFQNEAQLDKSGLPSDRFFAERPEGSVSTLKIQRTQQEDSAVYLCANTNTNTGELFFGEGSRLTVL.